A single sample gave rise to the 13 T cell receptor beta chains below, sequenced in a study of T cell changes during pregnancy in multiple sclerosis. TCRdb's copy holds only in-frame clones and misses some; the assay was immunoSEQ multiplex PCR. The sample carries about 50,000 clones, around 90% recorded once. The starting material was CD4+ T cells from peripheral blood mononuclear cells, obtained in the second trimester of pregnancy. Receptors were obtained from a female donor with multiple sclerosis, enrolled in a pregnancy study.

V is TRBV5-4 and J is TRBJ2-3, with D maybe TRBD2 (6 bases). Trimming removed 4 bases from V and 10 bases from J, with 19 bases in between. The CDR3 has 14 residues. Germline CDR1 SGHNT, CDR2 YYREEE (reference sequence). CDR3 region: CASSLRDSTSSQYF. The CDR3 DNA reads TGTGCCAGCAGCCTCCGGGACTCCACCTCCTCGCAGTATTTT.

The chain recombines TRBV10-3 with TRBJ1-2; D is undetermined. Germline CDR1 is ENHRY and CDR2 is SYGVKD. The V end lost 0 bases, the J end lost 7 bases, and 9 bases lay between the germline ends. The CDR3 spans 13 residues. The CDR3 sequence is CAISESEVLGYTF. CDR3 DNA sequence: TGTGCCATCAGTGAGTCGGAGGTCCTTGGCTACACCTTC.

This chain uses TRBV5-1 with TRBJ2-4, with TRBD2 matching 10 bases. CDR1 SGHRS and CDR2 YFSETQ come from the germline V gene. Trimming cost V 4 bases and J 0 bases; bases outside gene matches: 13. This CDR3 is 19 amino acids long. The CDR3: CASSTGLAVLGVAKNIQYF. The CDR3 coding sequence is TGCGCCAGCAGCACCGGACTAGCGGTCCTAGGGGTAGCCAAAAACATTCAGTACTTC.

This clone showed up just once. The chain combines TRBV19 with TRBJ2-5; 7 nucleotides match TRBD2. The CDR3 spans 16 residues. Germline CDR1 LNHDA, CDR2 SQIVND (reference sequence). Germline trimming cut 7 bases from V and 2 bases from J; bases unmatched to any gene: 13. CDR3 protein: CASTTRGGGDQETQYF. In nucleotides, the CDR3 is TGTGCCAGTACCACTAGGGGCGGGGGAGATCAAGAGACCCAGTACTTC.

The CDR3 DNA reads as TGTGCCAGTAGTTCCAGGGGGCGCGGCACTGAAGCTTTCTTT. Translated: CASSSRGRGTEAFF. V gene TRBV19 combines with J gene TRBJ1-1; TRBD1 agrees at 8 bases. CDR3 size: 14 residues. Germline V gene data show CDR1 as LNHDA and CDR2 as SQIVND (reference sequence). Trimming cost V 5 bases and J 4 bases; bases outside gene matches: 6.

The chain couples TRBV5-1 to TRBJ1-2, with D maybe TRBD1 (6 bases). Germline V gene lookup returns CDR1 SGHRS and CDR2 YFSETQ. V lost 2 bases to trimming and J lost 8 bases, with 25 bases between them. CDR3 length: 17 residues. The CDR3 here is CASSLFTTGQPGRGYTF. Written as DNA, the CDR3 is TGCGCCAGCAGCTTATTTACCACCGGACAGCCCGGGAGGGGCTACACCTTC.

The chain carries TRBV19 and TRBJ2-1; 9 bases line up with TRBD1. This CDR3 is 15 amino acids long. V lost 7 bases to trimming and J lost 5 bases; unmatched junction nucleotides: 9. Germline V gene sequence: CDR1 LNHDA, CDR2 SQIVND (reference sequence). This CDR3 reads CASKPDRGYHNEQFF. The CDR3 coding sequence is TGTGCCAGTAAGCCCGACAGGGGGTACCACAATGAGCAGTTCTTC. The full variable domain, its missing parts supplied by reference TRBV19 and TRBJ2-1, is DGGITQSPKYLFRKEGQNVTLSCEQNLNHDAMYWYRQDPGQGLRLIYYSQIVNDFQKGDIAEGYSVSREKKESFPLTVTSAQKNPTAFYLCASKPDRGYHNEQFFGPGTRLTVL.

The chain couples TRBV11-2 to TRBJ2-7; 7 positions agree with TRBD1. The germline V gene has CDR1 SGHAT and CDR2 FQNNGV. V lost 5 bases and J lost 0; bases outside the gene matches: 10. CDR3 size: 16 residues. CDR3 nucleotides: TGTGCCAGCAGCCCCAGAGGAACAGGGGCCTCCTACGAGCAGTACTTC. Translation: CASSPRGTGASYEQYF.

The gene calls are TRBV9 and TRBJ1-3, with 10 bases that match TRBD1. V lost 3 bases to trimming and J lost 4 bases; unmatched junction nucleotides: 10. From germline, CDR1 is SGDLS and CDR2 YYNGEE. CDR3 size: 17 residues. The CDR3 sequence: CASSATGTGVLGNTIYF. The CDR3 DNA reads TGTGCCAGCAGCGCAACCGGGACAGGGGTCCTCGGAAACACCATATATTTT.

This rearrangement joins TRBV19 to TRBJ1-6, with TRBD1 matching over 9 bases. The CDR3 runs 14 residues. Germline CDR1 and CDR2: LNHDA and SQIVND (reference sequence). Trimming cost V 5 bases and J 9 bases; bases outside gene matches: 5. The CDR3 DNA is TGTGCCAGTAGTCCGGGACAGGGAACTTCACCCCTCCACTTT. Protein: CASSPGQGTSPLHF.

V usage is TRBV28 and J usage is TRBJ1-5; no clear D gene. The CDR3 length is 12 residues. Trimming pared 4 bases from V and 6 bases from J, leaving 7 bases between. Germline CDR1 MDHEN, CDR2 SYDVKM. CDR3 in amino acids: CASSYYRQPQHF. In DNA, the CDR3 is TGTGCCAGCAGTTACTACCGTCAGCCCCAGCATTTT.

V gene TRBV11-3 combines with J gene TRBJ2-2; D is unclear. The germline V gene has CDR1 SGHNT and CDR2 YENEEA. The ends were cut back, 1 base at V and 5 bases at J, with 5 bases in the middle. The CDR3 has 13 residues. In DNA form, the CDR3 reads TGTGCCAGCAGCTTAGTAGTGACCGGGGAGCTGTTTTTT. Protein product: CASSLVVTGELFF.

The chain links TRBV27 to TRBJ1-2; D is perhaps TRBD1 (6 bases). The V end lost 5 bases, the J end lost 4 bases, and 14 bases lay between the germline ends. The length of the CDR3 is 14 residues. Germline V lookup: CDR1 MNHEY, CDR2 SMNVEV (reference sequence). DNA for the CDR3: TGTGCCAGCAGTCGTCAGGGGTTTAGCTATGGCTACACCTTC. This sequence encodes CASSRQGFSYGYTF.